This T cell receptor beta chain came from a study of cytomegalovirus exposure and HLA in healthy donors. The CDR3 runs to 13 residues. This clone was detected ten times or more. What it recognizes is unknown. The PCR employed 60 Vbeta primers together with 13 Jbeta primers. In the original workflow: A later analysis counted roughly 74 million unique TCR beta chains, some 10 million shared. Libraries were prepared by immunoSEQ multiplex PCR; TCRdb keeps only in-frame clonotypes and omits some of them. That table is the source of V, J and clone size, and D and trimming were worked out from the DNA. The profile shows approximately 110,000 clones, 15% of them singletons. General study results and limits: The authors later linked a missense DCLRE1C variant to TCR beta V- and J-gene trimming. Available immune exposure information was restricted to CMV serostatus only.

This TCR was recovered from a young woman in good health and CMV-seronegative. Sample: PBMCs. This chain links TRBV12-1 with TRBJ2-5; the table's D call TRBD1 went unverified against the DNA. TRBV12-1 is a pseudogene segment. The CDR3 bases are TGTGCCAGCAGCTCCGGGACAAAAGAGACCCAGTACTTC. Translation gives CASSSGTKETQYF.